This T cell receptor (beta chain) was found in a study of shared clonotypes between healthy human individuals. Profiling relied on immunoSEQ multiplex PCR, and the TCRdb table lists in-frame clones only, not all of them. Of about 1 million clones in the sample, more than 60% were seen once. Between the trimmed V and J ends, which lost 4 bases and 4 bases, there was a span of 13 bases. Germline CDR1 is SGHDN and CDR2 is FVKESK. The CDR3 totals 14 residues. This rearrangement joins TRBV14 to TRBJ1-1, with a tentative D call TRBD1 (5 bases). Sequenced input: memory CD4+ T cells sorted from blood. Regarding subset: CD45RA-negative fraction. The receptor was isolated from a man between 18 and 35 years old in good health. DNA of the CDR3: TGTGCCAGCAGCCTTGCTCGGGGACTCACTGAAGCTTTCTTT. Amino acid sequence: CASSLARGLTEAFF.